The entry below gives a single TCR beta chain sequence along with its context. Germline-derived CDR1 and CDR2 are MNHEY and SVGAGI. The CDR3 has 14 amino acids. The germline V and J ends were trimmed by 2 bases and 0 bases, with 6 bases remaining between them. Systemic immunosuppression or autoimmune disease history was grounds to exclude patients. Assay: immunoSEQ multiplex PCR; the TCRdb copy retains only in-frame clones and omits some. The table includes some 91,000 clones, about 87% detected once. The data were taken from a study of OX40 agonist ivuxolimab in advanced cancers. Background on the study: Subjects had a mean age of roughly 60 years, with a range of roughly 20 to 79; about 83% were male. One hepatocellular carcinoma and a couple of cutaneous melanoma patients partially responded.

The sequences come from CD4+ or CD8+ T cells sorted from blood, collected in a trial of the OX40 agonist ivuxolimab. The genes are TRBV6-5 and TRBJ2-3, with TRBD2 as a possible D gene (6 bases). This sequence originates from an adult with an advanced solid tumor such as melanoma, head and neck, liver or kidney cancer. CDR3 sequence reads: CASSYAGSTDTQYF. The CDR3 region has the DNA TGTGCCAGCAGTTACGCGGGGAGCACAGATACGCAGTATTTT.